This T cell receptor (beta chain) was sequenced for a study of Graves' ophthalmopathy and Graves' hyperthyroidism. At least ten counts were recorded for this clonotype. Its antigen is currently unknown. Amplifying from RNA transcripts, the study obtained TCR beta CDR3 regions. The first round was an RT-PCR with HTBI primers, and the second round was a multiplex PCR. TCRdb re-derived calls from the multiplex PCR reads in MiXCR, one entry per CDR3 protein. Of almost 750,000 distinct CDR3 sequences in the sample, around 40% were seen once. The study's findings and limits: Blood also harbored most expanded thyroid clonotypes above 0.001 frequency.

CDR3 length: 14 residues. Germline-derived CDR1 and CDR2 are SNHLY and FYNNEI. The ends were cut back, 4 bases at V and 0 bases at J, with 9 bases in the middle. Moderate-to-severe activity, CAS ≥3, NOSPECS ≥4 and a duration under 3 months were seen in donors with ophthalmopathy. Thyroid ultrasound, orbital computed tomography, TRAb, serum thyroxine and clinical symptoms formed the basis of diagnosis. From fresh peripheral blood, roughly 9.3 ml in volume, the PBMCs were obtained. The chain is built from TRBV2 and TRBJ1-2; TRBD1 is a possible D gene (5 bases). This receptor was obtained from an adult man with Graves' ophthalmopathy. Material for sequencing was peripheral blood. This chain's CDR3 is CASSGQLSNYGYTF. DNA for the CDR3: TGTGCCAGCAGTGGACAGCTTTCTAACTATGGCTACACCTTC. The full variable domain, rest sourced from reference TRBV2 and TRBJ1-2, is EPEVTQTPSHQVTQMGQEVILRCVPISNHLYFYWYRQILGQKVEFLVSFYNNEISEKSEIFDDQFSVERPDGSNFTLKIRSTKLEDSAMYFCASSGQLSNYGYTFGSGTRLTVV.